Below are 10 T cell receptor beta chains sequenced from a single sample in a study of blood T cell repertoires in COVID-19. Data came from immunoSEQ multiplex PCR; TCRdb stores just in-frame clones and leaves some out. The repertoire consists of roughly 55,000 clones, with approximately 79% occurring once and the leading ten covering approximately 3%. The specimen sequenced was peripheral blood. These receptor sequences come from a man in his sixties with acute or convalescent COVID-19.

The chain links TRBV10-3 to TRBJ2-7; 8 nucleotides agree with TRBD1. Germline lookup yields CDR1 ENHRY and CDR2 SYGVKD. V lost 0 bases to trimming and J lost 5 bases; unmatched junction nucleotides: 6. CDR3 length: 15 amino acids. The CDR3: CAISESAGGKDEQYF. The CDR3 nucleotides read TGTGCCATCAGTGAGTCGGCAGGGGGCAAGGACGAGCAGTACTTC.

The chain carries TRBV6-5 and TRBJ2-7; 10 bases agree with TRBD1. The CDR3 loop spans 15 amino acids. Trimming took 8 bases from V and 4 from J; bases not matched to a gene: 11. Germline-derived CDR1 and CDR2 are MNHEY and SVGAGI. The CDR3 here is CASRRATGGGYEQYF. As DNA, the CDR3 is TGTGCCAGCCGAAGGGCGACAGGGGGCGGGTACGAGCAGTACTTC.

This chain links TRBV7-3 with TRBJ1-4; TRBD1 agrees at 7 bases. Trimming took 6 bases from V and 1 from J; bases not matched to a gene: 14. The CDR3 runs 18 residues. The germline V gene encodes CDR1 SGHTA and CDR2 FQGTGA. The CDR3: CASRRLSGGGGTNEKLFF. Here the CDR3 DNA reads TGTGCCAGCAGGCGCCTCTCAGGGGGTGGCGGAACTAATGAAAAACTGTTTTTT.

The chain has TRBV11-2 and TRBJ1-2, with 7 bases matching TRBD1. CDR3 size: 14 residues. Germline CDR1 reads SGHAT; CDR2 reads FQNNGV. V shed 2 bases, J shed 5 bases, and the junction held 5 bases outside the gene matches. The CDR3 region is CASSLNRGVYGYTF. As DNA, the CDR3 is TGTGCCAGCAGCTTAAACAGGGGCGTTTATGGCTACACCTTC.

This chain connects TRBV20-1 to TRBJ2-3, with 7 bases lining up with TRBD2. CDR1 DFQATT and CDR2 SNEGSKA come from the germline V gene (reference sequence). The V segment lost 6 bases and the J segment 10 bases; nucleotides outside the gene matches: 7. The CDR3 spans 11 residues. CDR3 amino acids: CSARRGVPQYF. The DNA for the CDR3 is TGCAGTGCCCGTCGGGGGGTTCCGCAGTATTTT.

V and J are TRBV14 and TRBJ1-6; tentative D call: TRBD1 (6 bases). This CDR3 contains 17 residues. The ends were cut back, 0 bases at V and 7 bases at J, with 16 bases in the middle. CDR1 SGHDN and CDR2 FVKESK come from the germline V gene. This chain's CDR3 is CASSQDPNRVTNSPLHF. For the CDR3, the DNA is TGTGCCAGCAGCCAAGATCCAAACAGGGTGACCAATTCACCCCTCCACTTT.

The chain is built from TRBV11-2 and TRBJ2-5; 9 positions agree with TRBD2. The CDR3 has 16 residues. V trimming: 5 bases; J trimming: 4 bases; junction bases outside the gene matches: 11. Per the germline V gene, CDR1 is SGHAT and CDR2 is FQNNGV. CDR3 coding DNA: TGTGCCAGCAGCCCCGGGACTAGCAAAGGTCGAGAGACCCAGTACTTC. This codes for CASSPGTSKGRETQYF. Drawing the rest from reference TRBV11-2 and TRBJ2-5, the complete variable domain is EAGVAQSPRYKIIEKRQSVAFWCNPISGHATLYWYQQILGQGPKLLIQFQNNGVVDDSQLPKDRFSAERLKGVDSTLKIQPAKLEDSAVYLCASSPGTSKGRETQYFGPGTRLLVL.

A word on this clone: Additional DNA sequences in this sample encode the identical CDR3. The chain is built from TRBV2 and TRBJ1-3; D perhaps matches TRBD1 (6 bases). V was clipped by 6 bases and J by 1 base, with 7 bases between them. The CDR3 length is 13 residues. Germline-derived CDR1 and CDR2 are SNHLY and FYNNEI. For the CDR3, the DNA is TGTGCCAGCAGACAGGGATCTGGAAACACCATATATTTT. Its protein product is CASRQGSGNTIYF.

J is TRBJ2-7 and V is TRBV29-1; D perhaps matches TRBD1 (6 bases). Germline V CDR1 and CDR2: SQVTM, ANQGSEA. With 5 bases removed from V and 5 bases from J, the gap between germline ends came to 16 bases. The CDR3 is 13 amino acids. The chain's CDR3 is CSVTPGAVDEQYF. CDR3 nucleotides: TGCAGCGTTACCCCAGGGGCCGTAGACGAGCAGTACTTC.

The chain couples TRBV6-1 to TRBJ2-2; TRBD2 matches 11 bases. The germline V gene has CDR1 MNHNS and CDR2 SASEGT. CDR3 length equals 16 residues. V was pared by 4 bases and J by 4 bases, with 5 bases of the junction left unmatched. CDR3 sequence reads: CASSGGLAEITGELFF. In nucleotides, the CDR3 is TGTGCCAGCAGTGGGGGACTAGCGGAAATCACCGGGGAGCTGTTTTTT.